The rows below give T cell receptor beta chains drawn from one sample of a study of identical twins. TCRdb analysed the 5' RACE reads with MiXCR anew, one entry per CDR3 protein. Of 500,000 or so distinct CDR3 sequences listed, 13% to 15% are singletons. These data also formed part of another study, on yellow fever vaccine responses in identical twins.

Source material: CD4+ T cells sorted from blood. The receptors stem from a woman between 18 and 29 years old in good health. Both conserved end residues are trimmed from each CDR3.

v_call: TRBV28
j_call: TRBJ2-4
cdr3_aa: ASTLDGGFIQY

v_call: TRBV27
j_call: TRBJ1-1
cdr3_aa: ASSPADRVNTEAF

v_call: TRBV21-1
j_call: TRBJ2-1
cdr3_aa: ASSPKAGPGWDNEQF

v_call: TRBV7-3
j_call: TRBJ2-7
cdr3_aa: ASSLQGALPYEQY

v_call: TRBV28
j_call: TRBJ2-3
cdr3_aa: ASSSQGEGTDTQY

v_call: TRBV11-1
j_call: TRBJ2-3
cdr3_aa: ASSLGLAGGPVDTDTQY

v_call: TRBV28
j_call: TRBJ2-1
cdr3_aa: ASSSGGLGNEQF

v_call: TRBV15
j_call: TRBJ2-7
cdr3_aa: ATSSGQGLSYEQY

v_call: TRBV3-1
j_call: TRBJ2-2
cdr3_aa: ASSAGRPAGTGELF

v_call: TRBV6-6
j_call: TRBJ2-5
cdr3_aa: ASSYSVETQY

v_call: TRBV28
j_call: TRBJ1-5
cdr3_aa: ASSEGSQPQH

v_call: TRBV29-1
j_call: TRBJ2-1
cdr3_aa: SVEPGYNEQF

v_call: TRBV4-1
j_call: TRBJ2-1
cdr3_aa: ASSQFGRVRGSYNEQF

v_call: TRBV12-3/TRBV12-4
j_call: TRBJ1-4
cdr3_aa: ASRRADKNEKLF

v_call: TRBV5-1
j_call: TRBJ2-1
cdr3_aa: ASSLSTSLSYNEQF

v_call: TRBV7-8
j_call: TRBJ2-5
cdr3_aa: ASSFGTKQETQY

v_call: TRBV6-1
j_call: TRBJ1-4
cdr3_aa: ASSPSFVGANEKLF

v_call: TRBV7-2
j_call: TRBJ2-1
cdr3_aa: ASSSKDGGAFFNEQF

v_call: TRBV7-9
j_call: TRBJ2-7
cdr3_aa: ASSRAMGVYEQY

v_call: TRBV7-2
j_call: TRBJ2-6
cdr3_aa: ASSPPRAGPGANVLT

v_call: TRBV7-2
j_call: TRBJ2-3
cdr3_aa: ASSLREAGLNTQY

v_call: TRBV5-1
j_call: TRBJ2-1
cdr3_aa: ASSLGRGQQF

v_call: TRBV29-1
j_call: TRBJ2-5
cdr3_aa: SILRGMGETQY

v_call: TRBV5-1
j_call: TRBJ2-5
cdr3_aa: ASSLAPGQETQY

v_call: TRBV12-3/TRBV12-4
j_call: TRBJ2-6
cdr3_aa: ASSVRESGANVLT